Below, one T cell receptor (beta chain) is given with its context. Antigen specificity is unknown. The sample comes from a study of vaccination effects on CD4 cells after COVID-19. Study observations and caveats: Cross-reactivity with common cold coronaviruses was shown by only 1 of 255 vaccine-induced clones in healthy vaccinees.

Trimming took 2 bases from V and 6 from J, leaving 13 bases between them. Germline CDR1 and CDR2: SGHRS and YFSETQ. The CDR3 spans 14 residues. Clones were sequenced by immunoSEQ multiplex PCR, and TCRdb holds only the in-frame ones, with some missing. The table lists about 43,000 clones, roughly 79% of them singletons. Sequencing in the ViraFEST assay came after antigen-specific CD4+ T cells had been expanded with viral peptide pools, which were used to stimulate PBMC. Culture proceeded for 10 days, and CD4+ T cells were then isolated. Testing of the vaccine recipients showed negative nucleocapsid antibodies and no prior SARS-CoV-2 infection.

V is TRBV5-1 and J is TRBJ2-3; D gene uncertain. This receptor was obtained from a human donor who received a COVID-19 vaccine. Sequencing used CD4+ T cells from PBMCs cultured with SARS-CoV-2 spike peptides, obtained before COVID-19 vaccination. The CDR3 sequence: CASSLGPDRDTQYF. CDR3 nucleotides: TGCGCCAGCAGCTTAGGTCCAGATAGGGATACGCAGTATTTT.